What follows are 2 T cell receptor beta chains derived from one specimen sequenced in a study of T cells in Graves' hyperthyroidism and ophthalmopathy. Amplified regions were TCR beta CDR3 sequences from RNA transcripts. The primer set for the first-round RT-PCR of the TCR CDR3 was HTBI. Each CDR3 protein is one row after TCRdb ran MiXCR on the multiplex PCR reads. The sample includes 340,000 or so distinct CDR3 sequences, about 20% of them seen just once. The sequenced material came from blood. The receptors were gathered from a woman aged 45-59 years with Graves' hyperthyroidism.

The genes are TRBV27 and TRBJ2-2; 14 nucleotides align to TRBD2. With V trimmed by 4 bases and J by 3 bases, 10 bases remained unmatched. Germline CDR1 MNHEY, CDR2 SMNVEV (reference sequence). The CDR3 extends over 19 amino acids. CDR3 loop: CASSSRLAGGRLDTGELFF. The CDR3 DNA reads as TGTGCCAGCAGTTCCCGACTAGCGGGAGGGCGGTTGGACACCGGGGAGCTGTTTTTT.

Details on this clonotype: One junction end does not reproduce the germline sequence, and a read error may be involved. The rearrangement uses TRBV27 and TRBJ2-3, with TRBD2 as a possible D gene (6 bases). Germline V gene data show CDR1 as MNHEY and CDR2 as SMNVEV (reference sequence). This CDR3 region has 13 residues. The CDR3 protein is CASGLSGDDTRYF. The CDR3 DNA follows: TGTGCCAGCGGTTTGTCGGGGGACGATACGCGGTATTTT.